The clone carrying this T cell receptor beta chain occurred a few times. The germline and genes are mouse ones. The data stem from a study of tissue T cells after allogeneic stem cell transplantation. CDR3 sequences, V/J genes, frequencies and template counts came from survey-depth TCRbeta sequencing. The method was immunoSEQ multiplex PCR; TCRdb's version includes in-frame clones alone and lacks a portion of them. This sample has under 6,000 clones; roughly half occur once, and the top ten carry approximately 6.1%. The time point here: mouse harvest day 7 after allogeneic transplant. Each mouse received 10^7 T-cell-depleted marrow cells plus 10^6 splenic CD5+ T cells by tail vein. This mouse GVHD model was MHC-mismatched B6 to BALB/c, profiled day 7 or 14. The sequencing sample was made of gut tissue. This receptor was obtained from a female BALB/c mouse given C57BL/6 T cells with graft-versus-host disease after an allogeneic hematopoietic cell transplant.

CDR3 DNA, as far as it was read: TGTGCTAGCAGTAGAGTGGGACTGGGGCAAGACACCCAGTAC. This translates into CASSRVGLGQDTQY. Given in full, the CDR3 is CASSRVGLGQDTQYF. The V call is TRBV17, the J call TRBJ2-5; TRBD2 agrees at 10 bases. The read ends 1 residue before the CDR3 terminus; that terminus is restored from the germline J gene. V lost 1 base, J lost 3 bases, and 1 base stayed unmatched. Per the germline V gene, CDR1 is MNHDT and CDR2 is YYDKIL. This CDR3 region has 15 residues.